This entry lists 19 T cell receptor beta chains sequenced from one sample in a study of cytomegalovirus exposure and HLA in healthy donors. This PCR relied on a set of 60 Vbeta primers and 13 Jbeta primers. Repertoires were generated with immunoSEQ multiplex PCR, while TCRdb's copy carries only in-frame clones and drops some. The data show under 200,000 clones, with over 9.5% seen just once and 7.8% held by the top ten. Sequenced input: PBMCs. Source of these receptors: a man aged 50-59 years in good health and CMV-seropositive.

This clone has just a few counts. V is TRBV27 and J is TRBJ2-5; 7 positions match TRBD2. After removal of 8 bases from V and 4 bases from J, the junction contained 10 bases not matched to a gene. CDR1 is MNHEY, CDR2 SMNVEV, per germline (reference sequence). The length of the CDR3 is 14 residues. The CDR3 sequence is CASGRGLVRETQYF. In DNA form, the CDR3 reads TGTGCCAGCGGCCGTGGACTAGTTCGAGAGACCCAGTACTTC.

The chain joins TRBV5-6 to TRBJ1-4; D is perhaps TRBD1 (6 bases). The CDR3 runs to 15 residues. Germline V gene data show CDR1 as SGHDT and CDR2 as YYEEEE. V shed 2 bases and J shed 8 bases, with 16 bases lying between them. In DNA, the CDR3 is TGTGCCAGCAGCTTCAGGGGCCTGGGGGAAGAAAAACTGTTTTTT. It specifies CASSFRGLGEEKLFF. The complete variable domain, with remaining parts taken from reference TRBV5-6 and TRBJ1-4, reads DAGVTQSPTHLIKTRGQQVTLRCSPKSGHDTVSWYQQALGQGPQFIFQYYEEEERQRGNFPDRFSGHQFPNYSSELNVNALLLGDSALYLCASSFRGLGEEKLFFGSGTQLSVL.

This clone was observed a few times. V and J are TRBV9 and TRBJ2-2; D call uncertain. Looked up from germline, CDR1 is SGDLS and CDR2 is YYNGEE. This CDR3 comprises 15 residues. The germline V and J ends were trimmed by 2 bases and 1 base, with 9 bases remaining between them. This chain's CDR3 is CASSVGPENTGELFF. CDR3 in DNA: TGTGCCAGCAGCGTTGGTCCAGAGAACACCGGGGAGCTGTTTTTT.

The chain joins TRBV5-6 to TRBJ1-4, with 7 bases aligning to TRBD1. V gave up 6 bases and J gave up 4 bases; unmatched junction bases: 6. Germline lookup yields CDR1 SGHDT and CDR2 YYEEEE. The CDR3 sequence is 14 residues long. The CDR3 sequence is CASTLQGNNEKLFF. The CDR3 DNA reads as TGTGCCAGCACCTTACAGGGGAATAATGAAAAACTGTTTTTT.

This clone was counted between two and nine times. The chain combines TRBV7-3 with TRBJ1-1; possible D gene TRBD1, 5 bases. The CDR3 has 13 residues. The germline V gene has CDR1 SGHTA and CDR2 FQGTGA. V was pared by 5 bases and J by 4 bases, with 11 bases between. The CDR3 DNA follows: TGTGCCAGCAGCCCAAGGGGAGGCACTGAAGCTTTCTTT. Amino acid sequence: CASSPRGGTEAFF.

V usage is TRBV5-1 and J usage is TRBJ2-4, with 7 bases lining up with TRBD1. The germline V gene has CDR1 SGHRS and CDR2 YFSETQ. The CDR3 spans 16 residues. The junction had 13 bases not matched to a gene; V was cut back by 4 bases and J by 6 bases. The CDR3 bases are TGCGCCAGCAGCGGCGGACAGGTAATATCAGGAAACATTCAGTACTTC. This codes for CASSGGQVISGNIQYF.

This chain uses TRBV27 with TRBJ1-5; TRBD1 matches at 7 bases. Germline V gene lookup returns CDR1 MNHEY and CDR2 SMNVEV (reference sequence). The CDR3 length is 14 residues. With 5 bases clipped from V and 4 bases from J, the junction kept 5 bases outside the gene matches. DNA for the CDR3: TGTGCCAGCAGTGGGGGACAGTTTAATCAGCCCCAGCATTTT. Its translation is CASSGGQFNQPQHF.

This clone has a handful of counts. This chain links TRBV4-3 with TRBJ2-3; 10 bases align to TRBD1. The junction had 18 bases not matched to a gene; V was cut back by 4 bases and J by 5 bases. The V gene's germline CDR1 is LGHNA and CDR2 YSLEER. This CDR3 is built from 19 residues. The CDR3 sequence is CASSPSRQGALSRGDTQYF. The CDR3, as DNA: TGCGCCAGCAGCCCCTCAAGACAGGGGGCCCTCTCGAGGGGAGATACGCAGTATTTT.

The CDR3 nucleotides are TGCGCCAGCAGCTTACAGGGCTCTGAAGCTTTCTTT. This codes for CASSLQGSEAFF. The chain recombines TRBV5-1 with TRBJ1-1, with TRBD1 as a possible D gene (6 bases). The CDR3 runs to 12 residues. V was shortened by 2 bases and J by 6 bases, with 8 bases between the two germline ends. From germline, CDR1 is SGHRS and CDR2 YFSETQ. The variable domain in full, with the rest retrieved from reference TRBV5-1 and TRBJ1-1, is KAGVTQTPRYLIKTRGQQVTLSCSPISGHRSVSWYQQTPGQGLQFLFEYFSETQRNKGNFPGRFSGRQFSNSRSEMNVSTLELGDSALYLCASSLQGSEAFFGQGTRLTVV.

This clone has a handful of counts. The rearrangement uses TRBV6-6 and TRBJ2-7; D is perhaps TRBD1 (5 bases). CDR1 is MNHNY, CDR2 SVGAGI, per germline (reference sequence). The CDR3 has 12 residues. Trimming removed 2 bases at V and 3 bases at J, with 5 bases between. As DNA, the CDR3 is TGTGCCAGCAGTTACGACAGCTACGAGCAGTACTTC. It is translated as CASSYDSYEQYF.

This clone was counted between two and nine times. This chain joins TRBV7-8 and TRBJ2-5; 8 bases line up with TRBD1. V lost 4 bases to trimming and J lost 4 bases; unmatched junction nucleotides: 2. The CDR3 totals 13 residues. Germline CDR1 SGHVS, CDR2 FQNEAQ. The CDR3 region has the DNA TGTGCCAGCAGCTCCGGACAGGGAGAGACCCAGTACTTC. As protein: CASSSGQGETQYF.

This clone was counted between two and nine times. The chain employs TRBV7-2 and TRBJ2-1, with TRBD1 identical over 7 bases. J was trimmed by 2 bases and V by 0 bases; bases with no gene match: 4. Germline V gene sequence: CDR1 SGHTA, CDR2 FQGNSA. There are 16 residues in the CDR3. CDR3 nucleotide sequence: TGTGCCAGCAGCTTAGCAGGGGGCAGGACCTACAATGAGCAGTTCTTC. Translating gives CASSLAGGRTYNEQFF.

This clone was seen only a few times. The rearrangement joins TRBV7-2 to TRBJ2-7; 10 bases line up with TRBD2. The V gene's germline CDR1 is SGHTA and CDR2 FQGNSA. The CDR3 has 15 residues. The V segment lost 6 bases and the J segment 3 bases; nucleotides outside the gene matches: 8. This CDR3 is CASSVAGGFRYEQYF. The CDR3 nucleotides are TGTGCCAGCAGTGTAGCGGGGGGCTTTCGCTACGAGCAGTACTTC.

This clone has a handful of counts. The CDR3 spells CASSLREQQKNIQYF. Here the CDR3 DNA reads TGCGCCAGCAGTCTTCGGGAACAGCAGAAAAACATTCAGTACTTC. The chain has TRBV23-1 and TRBJ2-4; D may be TRBD2 (5 bases). TRBV23-1 is noted as an ORF with a role that remains uncertain. Trimming removed 4 bases from V and 4 bases from J, with 14 bases in between. This CDR3 region has 15 residues.

V usage is TRBV5-4 and J usage is TRBJ2-3, with 11 nucleotides matching TRBD2. CDR3 length equals 16 residues. V lost 5 bases, J lost 4 bases, and 9 bases stayed unmatched. Germline CDR1 SGHNT, CDR2 YYREEE (reference sequence). Here the CDR3 DNA reads TGTGCCAGCAGTTCCCTAGATAGCGGGGGGGCAGATACGCAGTATTTT. Encoded protein: CASSSLDSGGADTQYF. The full variable domain, in which reference TRBV5-4 and TRBJ2-3 provide the parts outside the CDR3, is ETGVTQSPTHLIKTRGQQVTLRCSSQSGHNTVSWYQQALGQGPQFIFQYYREEENGRGNFPPRFSGLQFPNYSSELNVNALELDDSALYLCASSSLDSGGADTQYFGPGTRLTVL.

This chain links TRBV9 with TRBJ2-2, with 9 positions matching TRBD2. Germline values: CDR1 SGDLS, CDR2 YYNGEE. The CDR3 runs to 16 residues. Trimming at V came to 0 bases and at J to 6 bases, leaving 6 bases not matched to a gene. In DNA, the CDR3 is TGTGCCAGCAGCGTAGTCGCGGGGGGGGGCGCCGGGGAGCTGTTTTTT. Translation: CASSVVAGGGAGELFF.

The V call is TRBV5-4, the J call TRBJ1-2, with 9 nucleotides matching TRBD1. CDR3 length: 15 residues. Trimming removed 0 bases from V and 4 bases from J; junction bases left unmatched: 4. CDR1 SGHNT and CDR2 YYREEE come from the germline V gene (reference sequence). The chain's CDR3 is CASSLGGTGIYGYTF. In DNA form, the CDR3 reads TGTGCCAGCAGCTTGGGTGGGACAGGGATCTATGGCTACACCTTC.

This clone was observed a few times. The V and J genes are TRBV11-3 and TRBJ2-7, with a tentative D call TRBD1 (6 bases). The CDR3 covers 11 residues. V was clipped by 7 bases and J by 4 bases, with 8 bases between them. Per the germline V gene, CDR1 is SGHNT and CDR2 is YENEEA. This CDR3 reads CASTRGYEQYF. The CDR3 coding sequence is TGTGCCAGCACGAGGGGGTACGAGCAGTACTTC.

This clone was observed a handful of times. This rearrangement joins TRBV27 to TRBJ2-1; 8 bases are a match to TRBD2. Trimming took 7 bases from V and 6 from J; bases not matched to a gene: 11. The CDR3 consists of 15 residues. Germline assignment: CDR1 MNHEY and CDR2 SMNVEV (reference sequence). The CDR3 nucleotides are TGTGCCAGCACCTCGGGGACTAGTGGATCCAATGAGCAGTTCTTC. Its protein product is CASTSGTSGSNEQFF.